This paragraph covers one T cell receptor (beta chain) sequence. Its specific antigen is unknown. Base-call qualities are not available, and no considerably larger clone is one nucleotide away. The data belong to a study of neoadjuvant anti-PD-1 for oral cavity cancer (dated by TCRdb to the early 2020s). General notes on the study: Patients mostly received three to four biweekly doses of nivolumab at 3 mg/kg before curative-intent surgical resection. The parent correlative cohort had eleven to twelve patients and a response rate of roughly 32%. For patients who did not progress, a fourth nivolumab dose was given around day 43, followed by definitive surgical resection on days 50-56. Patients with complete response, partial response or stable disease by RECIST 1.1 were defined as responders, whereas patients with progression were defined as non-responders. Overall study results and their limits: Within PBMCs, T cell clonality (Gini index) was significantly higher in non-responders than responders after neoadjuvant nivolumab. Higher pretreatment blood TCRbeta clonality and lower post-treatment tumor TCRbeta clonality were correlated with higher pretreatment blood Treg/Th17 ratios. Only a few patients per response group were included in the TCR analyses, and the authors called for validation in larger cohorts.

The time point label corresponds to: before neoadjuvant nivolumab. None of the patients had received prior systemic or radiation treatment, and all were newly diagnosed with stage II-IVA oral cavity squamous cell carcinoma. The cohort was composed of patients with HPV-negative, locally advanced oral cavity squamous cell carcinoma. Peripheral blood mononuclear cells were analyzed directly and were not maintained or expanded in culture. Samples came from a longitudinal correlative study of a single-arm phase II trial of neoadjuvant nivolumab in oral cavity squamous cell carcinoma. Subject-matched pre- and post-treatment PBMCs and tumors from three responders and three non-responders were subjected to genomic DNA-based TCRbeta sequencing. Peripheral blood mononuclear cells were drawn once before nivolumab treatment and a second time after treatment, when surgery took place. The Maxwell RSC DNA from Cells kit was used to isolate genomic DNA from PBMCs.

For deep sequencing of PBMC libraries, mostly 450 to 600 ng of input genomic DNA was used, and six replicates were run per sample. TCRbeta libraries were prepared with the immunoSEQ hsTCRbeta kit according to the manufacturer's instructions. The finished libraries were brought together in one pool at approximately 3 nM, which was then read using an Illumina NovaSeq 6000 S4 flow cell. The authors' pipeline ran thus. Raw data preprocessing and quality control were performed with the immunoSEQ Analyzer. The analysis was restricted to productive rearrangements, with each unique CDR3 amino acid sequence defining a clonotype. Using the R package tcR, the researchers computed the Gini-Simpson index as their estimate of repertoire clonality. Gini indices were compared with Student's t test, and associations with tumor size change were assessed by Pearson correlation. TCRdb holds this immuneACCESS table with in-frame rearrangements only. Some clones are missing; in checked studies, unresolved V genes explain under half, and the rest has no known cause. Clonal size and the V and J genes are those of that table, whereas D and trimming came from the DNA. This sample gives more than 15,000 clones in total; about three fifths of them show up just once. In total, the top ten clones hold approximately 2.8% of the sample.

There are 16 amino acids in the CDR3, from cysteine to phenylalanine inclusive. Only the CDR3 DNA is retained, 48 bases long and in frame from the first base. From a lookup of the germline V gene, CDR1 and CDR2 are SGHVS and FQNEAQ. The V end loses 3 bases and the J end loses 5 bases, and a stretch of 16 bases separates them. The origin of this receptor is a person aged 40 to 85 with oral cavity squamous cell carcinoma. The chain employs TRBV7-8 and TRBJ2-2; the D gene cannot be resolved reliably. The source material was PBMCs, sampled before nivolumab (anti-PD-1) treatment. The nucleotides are TGTGCCAGCAGCTTGACGCCGGGCCACTCAACCGGGGAGCTGTTTTTT. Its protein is CASSLTPGHSTGELFF.